This note documents a single T cell receptor (beta chain) sequence. This entry belongs to a study of blood T cell repertoires in COVID-19. Study-wide background: Donors in the United States, Italy and Spain gave samples during acute or convalescent COVID-19. PBMCs, B-cell-depleted T cells, or T cells were the source of the cDNA or gDNA that made up the material.

As originally analysed: From reference gene primer amplification, estimates of nucleated cell counts were derived. Using immunoSEQ multiplex PCR, the repertoire was profiled, and TCRdb retains in-frame clones only, with some absent. V and J calls and clone size are those listed in that table; D and trimming were worked out from the DNA. The repertoire holds about 76,000 clones, roughly 89% seen once, with 8.3% in the top ten. This receptor was identified in a man younger than 40 with acute or convalescent COVID-19. Sequenced input: peripheral blood.

The CDR3 is CASGQGSAGTGELFF. CDR3 bases: TGCGCCAGCGGGCAGGGGTCGGCGGGCACCGGGGAGCTGTTTTTT. The chain joins TRBV5-1 to TRBJ2-2; maybe TRBD1 (6 bases). V was shortened by 7 bases and J by 4 bases, with 17 bases between the two germline ends. CDR3 length: 15 amino acids. Germline lookup yields CDR1 SGHRS and CDR2 YFSETQ.